The clone carrying this T cell receptor beta chain was detected only a few times. Its antigen is unidentified. Unique molecular identifiers were built into the TCRbeta library. Each CDR3 protein is one row after TCRdb ran MiXCR on the PCR reads. The sample lists fewer than 550,000 distinct CDR3 sequences, more than 9.5% seen once, with around 15% in the top ten. The record originates from a study of T-cell reconstitution after alpha-beta-depleted transplantation in children. Whole-study findings and limits: Most T-cell counts and diversity one year after the transplant came from T cells that were newly produced. Recipient T cells and thymic progenitors that survived were the source of the high TCRbeta diversity seen at day 60 in some patients.

V trimming: 2 bases; J trimming: 2 bases; junction bases outside the gene matches: 6. Germline CDR1 and CDR2: SGHKS and YYEKEE (reference sequence). The CDR3 loop spans 15 amino acids. The chain is built from TRBV5-5 and TRBJ2-7; 8 bases align to TRBD1. This specimen consisted of PBMCs, mostly from graft donor cells, obtained 180 days after TCRalphabeta/CD19-depleted stem cell transplant. This sequence originates from a female patient between 2 and 10 years old who had a stem cell transplant for aplastic anemia, so the T cells may come from the graft donor. The CDR3 protein is CASSFWLTGAYEQYV. CDR3 nucleotides: TGTGCCAGCAGCTTTTGGCTGACAGGGGCCTACGAGCAGTACGTC.